The source of this TCR beta chain is a study of T cell changes during pregnancy in multiple sclerosis. Per germline, CDR1 SEHNR and CDR2 FQNEAQ (reference sequence). V lost 5 bases and J lost 2, with 20 bases in between. This CDR3 spans 17 amino acids. The repertoire was sequenced with immunoSEQ multiplex PCR; TCRdb's copy has only in-frame clones and lacks some. The sample has fewer than 50,000 clones, about 93% seen once. The V call is TRBV7-9, the J call TRBJ2-3, with D tentatively TRBD1 (5 bases). The sample in question was CD4+ T cells from peripheral blood mononuclear cells, obtained in the second trimester of pregnancy. The receptor was isolated from a female donor in good health, enrolled as a control in a pregnancy study. The CDR3 sequence is CASSTGTRPGSTDTQYF. CDR3 sequence (DNA): TGTGCCAGCAGCACAGGAACGAGACCTGGTTCCACAGATACGCAGTATTTT.